One T cell receptor beta chain is described in this entry. Its antigen is undetermined. The junction and the germline gene differ at one end; a read error may be behind it. TCRdb re-called the reads through MiXCR, storing one row per CDR3 protein. Here the sample spans approximately 100,000 distinct CDR3 sequences, less than 55% being singletons. The record originates from a study of T cell repertoires in cytomegalovirus infection. Study overall: CMV infection together with matching HLA type was indicated by public TCR beta signatures.

Study conclusions and caveats: HLA-C-restricted CMV-specific TCR beta clonotypes prevailed in the ex vivo response. Frequencies of public TCR beta families were cumulated, and this identified carriers of CMV plus the relevant HLA.

CDR3 length equals 13 residues. Germline V CDR1 and CDR2: SGHVS, FQNEAQ. Here the sequenced sample was CD8+ T cells from cultured PBMCs, taken from culture after CMV antigen stimulation. The V call is TRBV7-8, the J call TRBJ1-5, with D possibly matching TRBD1 (6 bases). The clonotype originates from a human donor in good health (CMV status not recorded). Some clones in this sample may be carry-over from other donors' samples. CDR3 sequence (DNA): TGTGCCAACAGCCCGACAGGCCCCGGTGCCCAGCATTTT. The encoded protein is CANSPTGPGAQHF.